What follows are 21 T cell receptor beta chains derived from one specimen sequenced in a study of CD8 T cells in Susac syndrome. With random hexamers, reverse transcription was performed on about 0.45 to 1 ug of RNA. TCRdb recomputed calls from the immunoSEQ multiplex PCR reads with MiXCR, one row per CDR3 protein. The sample holds roughly 100,000 distinct CDR3 sequences; approximately 93% are singletons and the top ten take approximately 0.41%. What was sequenced was CD8+ T cells from PBMCs. These receptors all stem from a human donor with Susac syndrome.

This chain joins TRBV20-1 and TRBJ1-2; D call uncertain. Trimming left V 0 bases short and J 2 bases short, with 10 bases between. From germline, CDR1 is DFQATT and CDR2 SNEGSKA (reference sequence). The CDR3 runs 14 residues. This CDR3 reads CSARDLGANYGYTF. The DNA of the CDR3 is TGCAGTGCTAGAGATCTGGGAGCGAACTATGGCTACACCTTC.

Here the CDR3 reads CASSQRQGEGYTF. Here the CDR3 DNA reads TGTGCCAGCAGCCAGCGACAGGGTGAAGGCTACACCTTC. J is TRBJ1-2 and V is TRBV7-9, with 7 nucleotides matching TRBD1. Germline trimming cut 5 bases from V and 8 bases from J; bases unmatched to any gene: 8. This CDR3 has 13 residues. CDR1 is SEHNR and CDR2 is FQNEAQ in the germline V gene (reference sequence).

The rearrangement links TRBV20-1 to TRBJ2-2; D uncertain. The CDR3 has 14 residues. Trimming took off 5 bases at V and 4 bases at J, with 14 bases between the two ends. The V gene's germline CDR1 is DFQATT and CDR2 SNEGSKA (reference sequence). CDR3 nucleotide sequence: TGCAGTGCTTATGATAGGGAAGGCACCGGGGAGCTGTTTTTT. This gives the protein CSAYDREGTGELFF.

The V call is TRBV20-1, the J call TRBJ2-7; 8 positions match TRBD1. The CDR3 contains 14 residues. Germline CDR1 reads DFQATT; CDR2 reads SNEGSKA (reference sequence). Unmatched junction bases numbered 8, after V lost 4 bases and J lost 3 bases. The CDR3 region has the DNA TGCAGTGCTAAGCCCCGGGACAGGAGCTACGAGCAGTACTTC. Its translation is CSAKPRDRSYEQYF.

The chain joins TRBV29-1 to TRBJ2-7; D might be TRBD2 (6 bases). CDR1 SQVTM and CDR2 ANQGSEA come from the germline V gene. V gave up 6 bases and J gave up 6 bases, with 18 bases separating them. This CDR3 comprises 13 residues. Here the CDR3 DNA reads TGCAGCGTAGAGGAGGGGACGGCTAGCGAGCAGTACTTC. Protein: CSVEEGTASEQYF.

The CDR3 nucleotides are TGTGCCAGCAGACTCGGCTTCATGAACACTGAAGCTTTCTTT. This sequence encodes CASRLGFMNTEAFF. The V and J genes are TRBV3-1 and TRBJ1-1; D unclear. The CDR3 covers 14 residues. The germline gives CDR1 LGHDT, CDR2 YNNKEL (reference sequence). Trimming took 6 bases from V and 0 from J, leaving 11 bases between them. The full variable domain, completed using reference TRBV3-1 and TRBJ1-1, is DTAVSQTPKYLVTQMGNDKSIKCEQNLGHDTMYWYKQDSKKFLKIMFSYNNKELIINETVPNRFSPKSPDKAHLNLHINSLELGDSAVYFCASRLGFMNTEAFFGQGTRLTVV.

The V and J genes are TRBV13 and TRBJ1-5; TRBD1 matches at 7 bases. The length of the CDR3 is 14 residues. Germline V gene lookup returns CDR1 PRHDT and CDR2 FYEKMQ (reference sequence). J gave up 2 bases and V 5 bases, and 3 bases lay outside the gene matches. CDR3 in amino acids: CASSHGQGNQPQHF. CDR3 nucleotides: TGTGCCAGCAGCCATGGACAGGGCAATCAGCCCCAGCATTTT.

The gene calls are TRBV29-1 and TRBJ1-4; D gene uncertain. Germline loops: CDR1 SQVTM, CDR2 ANQGSEA. The CDR3 sequence is 11 residues long. V lost 2 bases and J 14 bases, leaving 12 bases between the germline ends. CDR3 nucleotide sequence: TGCAGCGTTGAAATGGAAGGGAGCCTGTTTTTT. This codes for CSVEMEGSLFF.

The gene calls are TRBV24-1 and TRBJ2-1; a possible D gene is TRBD2 (5 bases). V was shortened by 3 bases and J by 10 bases, with 12 bases between the two germline ends. The CDR3 is 13 amino acids. The germline V gene encodes CDR1 KGHDR and CDR2 SFDVKD. The CDR3 sequence: CATSDDYLGEQFF. The CDR3 DNA sequence: TGTGCCACCAGTGATGACTACCTGGGGGAGCAGTTCTTC.

The V and J genes are TRBV12-5 and TRBJ1-2, with D unresolved. The germline CDR1 and CDR2 sequences are LGHNT and FRNRAP. This CDR3 region has 14 residues. Trimming cost V 3 bases and J 0 bases, with 8 bases left between them. The CDR3 protein is CASGLGTSNYGYTF. The DNA of the CDR3 is TGTGCTAGTGGTTTAGGCACTTCTAACTATGGCTACACCTTC. The full variable domain, its missing parts supplied by reference TRBV12-5 and TRBJ1-2, is DARVTQTPRHKVTEMGQEVTMRCQPILGHNTVFWYRQTMMQGLELLAYFRNRAPLDDSGMPKDRFSAEMPDATLATLKIQPSEPRDSAVYFCASGLGTSNYGYTFGSGTRLTVV.

The chain employs TRBV7-6 and TRBJ1-2; D gene ambiguous. The germline gives CDR1 SGHVS, CDR2 FNYEAQ. The CDR3 contains 15 residues. The V end lost 1 base, the J end lost 0 bases, and 9 bases lay between the germline ends. In DNA form, the CDR3 reads TGTGCCAGCAGCTTAGAGGCAGCTTCTAACTATGGCTACACCTTC. Translated, it gives CASSLEAASNYGYTF.

CDR3 region: CASSPMDSNQPQHF. The CDR3 bases are TGTGCCAGTTCCCCCATGGATAGCAATCAGCCCCAGCATTTT. The genes are TRBV7-8 and TRBJ1-5; D unclear. The CDR3 contains 14 residues. Trimming shortened V by 9 bases and J by 0 bases, and 12 bases separated the two germline ends. CDR1 is SGHVS, CDR2 FQNEAQ, per germline.

The chain combines TRBV29-1 with TRBJ1-1; weak D call: TRBD1 (6 bases). The CDR3 runs to 13 residues. The ends were cut back, 6 bases at V and 0 bases at J, with 11 bases in the middle. Per the germline V gene, CDR1 is SQVTM and CDR2 is ANQGSEA. The CDR3 reads CSVPTGLNTEAFF. Written as DNA, the CDR3 is TGCAGCGTACCGACAGGCCTGAACACTGAAGCTTTCTTT.

The V call is TRBV7-8, the J call TRBJ2-2, with D perhaps being TRBD1 or TRBD2 (6 bases each). The germline CDR1 and CDR2 sequences are SGHVS and FQNEAQ. The CDR3 has 14 residues. V dropped 9 bases and J dropped 4 bases, with 15 bases sitting between them. Here the CDR3 reads CASFKGGSTGELFF. Written as DNA, the CDR3 is TGTGCCAGTTTTAAGGGGGGCAGCACCGGGGAGCTGTTTTTT.

The chain combines TRBV25-1 with TRBJ2-1; tentatively, D is TRBD2 (6 bases). Germline V gene lookup returns CDR1 MGHDK and CDR2 SYGVNS. This CDR3 has 10 amino acids. Trimming shortened V by 8 bases and J by 9 bases, and 8 bases separated the two germline ends. The DNA for the CDR3 is TGTGCCAGCGTGGGGGGTGAGCAGTTCTTC. This codes for CASVGGEQFF.

This chain links TRBV7-9 with TRBJ2-7; no definite D call. Germline values: CDR1 SEHNR, CDR2 FQNEAQ (reference sequence). CDR3 length: 12 amino acids. Trimming took off 5 bases at V and 3 bases at J, with 8 bases between the two ends. The CDR3 sequence: CASSHSHYEQYF. The CDR3 bases are TGTGCCAGCAGCCATTCCCACTACGAGCAGTACTTC.

The rearrangement joins TRBV20-1 to TRBJ1-1; 9 bases match TRBD1. Germline CDR1 is DFQATT and CDR2 is SNEGSKA (reference sequence). V gave up 6 bases and J gave up 0 bases; unmatched junction bases: 8. The CDR3 loop spans 15 amino acids. DNA of the CDR3: TGCAGTGCCGGGGACAGGGAAAACCTGAACACTGAAGCTTTCTTT. Translated: CSAGDRENLNTEAFF.

This chain joins TRBV9 and TRBJ2-7; TRBD1 aligns across 7 bases. CDR1 is SGDLS and CDR2 is YYNGEE in the germline V gene. The CDR3 runs 14 residues. The V and J ends lost 3 bases and 0 bases, in that order; junction bases with no gene match: 3. The CDR3 DNA reads TGTGCCAGCAGCGGACAGGGTAGCTCCTACGAGCAGTACTTC. Residues: CASSGQGSSYEQYF.

The chain has TRBV27 and TRBJ2-2; the D gene is possibly TRBD2 (5 bases). The V end lost 5 bases, the J end lost 2 bases, and 12 bases lay between the germline ends. Germline V gene lookup returns CDR1 MNHEY and CDR2 SMNVEV (reference sequence). This CDR3 has 15 residues. The CDR3 loop reads CASSPRDHNTGELFF. The CDR3, as DNA: TGTGCCAGCAGTCCCCGGGATCACAACACCGGGGAGCTGTTTTTT.

This clonotype was picked up a small number of times. J is TRBJ2-5 and V is TRBV7-9; TRBD2 matches at 12 bases. The CDR3 is 14 amino acids. Trimming removed 5 bases from V and 5 bases from J; junction bases left unmatched: 3. From germline, CDR1 is SEHNR and CDR2 FQNEAQ (reference sequence). CDR3: CASSLTSGGETQYF. The CDR3 nucleotides are TGTGCCAGCAGCCTCACTAGCGGGGGGGAGACCCAGTACTTC.

This clonotype was counted once. The chain employs TRBV10-3 and TRBJ2-3, with D hard to call. Looked up from germline, CDR1 is ENHRY and CDR2 is SYGVKD. The germline V and J ends were trimmed by 4 bases and 5 bases, with 7 bases remaining between them. There are 12 residues in the CDR3. The CDR3 coding sequence is TGTGCCATCAGTGTAAGAGGAGATACGCAGTATTTT. The encoded protein is CAISVRGDTQYF.